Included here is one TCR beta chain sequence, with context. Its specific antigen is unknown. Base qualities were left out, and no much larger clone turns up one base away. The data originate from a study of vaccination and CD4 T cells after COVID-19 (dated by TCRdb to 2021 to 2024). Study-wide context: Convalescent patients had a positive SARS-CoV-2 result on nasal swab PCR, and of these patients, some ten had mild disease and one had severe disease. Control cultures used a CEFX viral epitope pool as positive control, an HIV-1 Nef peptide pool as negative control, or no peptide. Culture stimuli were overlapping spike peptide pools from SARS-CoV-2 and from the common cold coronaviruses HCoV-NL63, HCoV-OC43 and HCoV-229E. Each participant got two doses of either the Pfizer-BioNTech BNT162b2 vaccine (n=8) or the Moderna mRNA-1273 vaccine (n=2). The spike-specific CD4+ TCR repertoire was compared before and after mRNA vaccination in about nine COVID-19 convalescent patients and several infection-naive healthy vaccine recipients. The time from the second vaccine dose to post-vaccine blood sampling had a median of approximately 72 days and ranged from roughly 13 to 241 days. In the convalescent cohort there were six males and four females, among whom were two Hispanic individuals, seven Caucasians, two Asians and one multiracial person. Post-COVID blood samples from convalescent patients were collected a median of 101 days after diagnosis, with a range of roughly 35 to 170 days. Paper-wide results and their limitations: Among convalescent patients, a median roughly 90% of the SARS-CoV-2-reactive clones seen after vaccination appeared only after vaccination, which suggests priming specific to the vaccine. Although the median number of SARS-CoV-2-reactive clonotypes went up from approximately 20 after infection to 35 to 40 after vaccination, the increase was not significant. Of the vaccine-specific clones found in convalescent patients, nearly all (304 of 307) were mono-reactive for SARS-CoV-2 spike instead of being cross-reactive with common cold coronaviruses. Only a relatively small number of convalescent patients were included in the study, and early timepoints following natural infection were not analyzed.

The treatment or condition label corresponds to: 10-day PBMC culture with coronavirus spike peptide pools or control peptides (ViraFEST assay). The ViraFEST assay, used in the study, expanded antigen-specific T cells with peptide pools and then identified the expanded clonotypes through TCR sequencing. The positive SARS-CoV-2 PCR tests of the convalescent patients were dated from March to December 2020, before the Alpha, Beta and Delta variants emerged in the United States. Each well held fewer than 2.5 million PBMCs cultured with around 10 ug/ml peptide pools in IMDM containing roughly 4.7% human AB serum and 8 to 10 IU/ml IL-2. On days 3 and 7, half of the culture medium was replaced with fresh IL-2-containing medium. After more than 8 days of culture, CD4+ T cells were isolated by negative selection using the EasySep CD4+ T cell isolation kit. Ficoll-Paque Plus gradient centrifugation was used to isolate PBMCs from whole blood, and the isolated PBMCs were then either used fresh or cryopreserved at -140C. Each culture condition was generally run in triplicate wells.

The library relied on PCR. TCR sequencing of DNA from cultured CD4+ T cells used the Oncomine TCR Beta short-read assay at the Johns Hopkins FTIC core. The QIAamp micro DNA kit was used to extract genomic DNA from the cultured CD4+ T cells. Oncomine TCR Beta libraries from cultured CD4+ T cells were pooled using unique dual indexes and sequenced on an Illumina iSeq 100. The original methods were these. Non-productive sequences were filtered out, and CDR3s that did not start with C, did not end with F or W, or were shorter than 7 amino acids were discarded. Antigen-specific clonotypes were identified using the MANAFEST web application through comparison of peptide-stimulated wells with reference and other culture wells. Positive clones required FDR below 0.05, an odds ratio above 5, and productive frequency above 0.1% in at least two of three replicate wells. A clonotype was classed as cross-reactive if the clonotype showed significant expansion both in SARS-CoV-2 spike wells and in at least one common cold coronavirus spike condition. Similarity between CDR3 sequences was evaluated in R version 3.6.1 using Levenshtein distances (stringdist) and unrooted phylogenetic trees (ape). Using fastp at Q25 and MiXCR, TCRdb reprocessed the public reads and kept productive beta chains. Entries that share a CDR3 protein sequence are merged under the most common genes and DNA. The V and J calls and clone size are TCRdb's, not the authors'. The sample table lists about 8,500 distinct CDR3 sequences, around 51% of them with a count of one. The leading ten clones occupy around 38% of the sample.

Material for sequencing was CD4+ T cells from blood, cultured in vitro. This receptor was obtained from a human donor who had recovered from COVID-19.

For the CDR3, the sequence is CASRPDRGIHVDEQFF. The DNA sequence is given as TGTGCCAGCAGGCCGGACAGGGGAATACATGTCGATGAGCAGTTCTTC. This chain is built from TRBV11-2 and TRBJ2-1; 9 central nucleotides agree with TRBD1. Germline trimming amounts to 6 bases on V and 8 bases on J, with 14 as the count of junction bases outside the gene matches. The germline V gene yields SGHAT for CDR1 and FQNNGV for CDR2. Its CDR3 holds 16 amino acids, cysteine through phenylalanine. CDR3 DNA is the only sequence kept; it has 48 bases, read in frame from the first base.